This entry concerns a single T cell receptor beta chain. The germline gives CDR1 KGHSH, CDR2 LQKENI. V gave up 3 bases and J gave up 6 bases, with 18 bases separating them. CDR3 length equals 15 residues. The data are from a study of blood T cell repertoires in COVID-19. In the original workflow: Scientists estimated how many nucleated cells there were by amplifying reference gene primers. Some clones are missing from TCRdb's copy, which holds only in-frame ones; the method was immunoSEQ multiplex PCR. That table gives V, J and clone size, and the DNA gave D and trimming. The sample holds some 250,000 clones, around 86% seen once.

The TCR was taken from a man younger than 35 who had recovered from COVID-19. The sequencing input was PBMCs or T cells enriched from blood (not recorded which). This chain joins TRBV18 and TRBJ2-7; the D gene is possibly TRBD1 (6 bases). The CDR3 DNA follows: TGTGCCAGCTCACCCGAAATACAGGGAAGGTCCGAGCAGTACTTC. It specifies CASSPEIQGRSEQYF.